The clone carrying this TCR beta chain came up many times. Its target is unknown. This specimen comes from a study of regulatory T cells in long-lasting Graves disease. Study in general: Patients with persistent Graves' disease had over 5 years of antithyroid drugs and persistent TSH receptor antibodies.

General study findings and limits: The study examined only peripheral blood, not thyroid tissue. Between persistent patients, 2,500 to 3,500 public clonotypes were shared, exceeding the approximately 940 shared between new patients.

With 7 bases clipped from V and 10 bases from J, the junction kept 22 bases outside the gene matches. This CDR3 is built from 19 residues. Germline V gene sequence: CDR1 MNHEY, CDR2 SMNVEV (reference sequence). Libraries of TCR beta came from iRepertoire HTBI primers plus Arm-PCR of CDR3 regions. As processed by the authors: Looking across samples, the authors found approximately 60 TRBV and approximately 13 TRBJ segments. Via MiXCR, TCRdb re-called the multiplex PCR reads, giving one row per CDR3 protein. The authors' filters were not applied to this entry. The repertoire includes about 470,000 distinct CDR3 sequences, 20% to 25% of them detected once, and 7.1% sits in the top ten. Time point of the sample: persistent/refractory GD, antithyroid drugs over 5 years with positive TRAb. Extracted RNA from PBMCs served as the source of the TCR library.

J is TRBJ1-6 and V is TRBV27; TRBD1 aligns across 10 bases. Source: peripheral blood mononuclear cells (PBMCs), taken when the disease was refractory, from a patient treated with antithyroid drugs. The clonotype was recovered from a female donor with Graves disease. For the CDR3, the DNA is TGTGCCAGCACTACATTAGAATCCGGGACAGGGGCTTGGACCTCACCCCTCCACTTT. Its protein product is CASTTLESGTGAWTSPLHF.